This T cell receptor (beta chain) was found in a study of shared clonotypes between healthy human individuals. Whole-study context: A few men and a couple of women, aged 18 to 49, were donors. Notes on the study in general: Only blood was sampled, and tissue TCR repertoires likely differ from blood ones.

Profiled with immunoSEQ multiplex PCR; TCRdb holds only in-frame clones, not every one. This sample has hundreds of thousands of clones, with roughly four fifths found just once. Concerning this clone itself: As yet, its antigen is unknown. A far larger clone is one nucleotide away, so this likely arose from a read error.

The sample was PBMCs. This clonotype originated in a woman between 40 and 55 years old in good health. Some clones in this sample may be carry-over from other donors' samples.

CDR3: CACSKTGTLYNEQFF. In nucleotides, the CDR3 is TGTGCCTGCAGTAAAACCGGGACCCTTTACAATGAGCAGTTCTTC. The chain uses TRBV6-5 and TRBJ2-1; D may correspond to TRBD1 or TRBD2 (5 bases each). The V gene's germline CDR1 is MNHEY and CDR2 SVGAGI. The CDR3 spans 15 residues.